The 17 T cell receptor beta chains below were found in one sample sequenced in a study of cytomegalovirus exposure and HLA in healthy donors. In the PCR, 60 Vbeta and 13 Jbeta primers were used. Assay: immunoSEQ multiplex PCR; the TCRdb copy retains only in-frame clones and omits some. The table has tens of thousands of clones, around 80% seen once. Input material: PBMCs. Every receptor here comes from a man aged 40-50 years in good health and CMV-seronegative.

This clone has a handful of counts. DNA of the CDR3: TGTGCCAGCAGCGTAGGACAGAGAATTTACAACGGGGAGCTGTTTTTT. The encoded protein is CASSVGQRIYNGELFF. This chain connects TRBV7-6 to TRBJ2-2; TRBD1 is a possible D gene (6 bases). The CDR3 extends over 16 amino acids. The germline V gene has CDR1 SGHVS and CDR2 FNYEAQ. Deletions cut 5 bases from V and 7 bases from J, with 20 bases between.

The rearrangement links TRBV19 to TRBJ1-5; 9 bases agree with TRBD1. This CDR3 region has 17 residues. CDR1 LNHDA and CDR2 SQIVND come from the germline V gene (reference sequence). V was clipped by 9 bases and J by 1 base; unmatched bases: 13. CDR3 sequence reads: CARGGEQGARSNQPQHF. As DNA, the CDR3 is TGTGCCAGAGGGGGGGAACAGGGGGCTAGGAGCAATCAGCCCCAGCATTTT. Supplemented by reference TRBV19 and TRBJ1-5, the full variable domain reads DGGITQSPKYLFRKEGQNVTLSCEQNLNHDAMYWYRQDPGQGLRLIYYSQIVNDFQKGDIAEGYSVSREKKESFPLTVTSAQKNPTAFYLCARGGEQGARSNQPQHFGDGTRLSIL.

Note on this clone: Additional DNA sequences in this sample encode the identical CDR3. This chain joins TRBV7-2 and TRBJ2-3; TRBD2 matches 11 bases. From germline, CDR1 is SGHTA and CDR2 FQGNSA. V was clipped by 0 bases and J by 3 bases; unmatched bases: 2. CDR3 length: 16 residues. The CDR3 loop is CASSLATSGSTDTQYF. Here the CDR3 DNA reads TGTGCCAGCAGCTTAGCCACTAGCGGGAGTACAGATACGCAGTATTTT.

The chain combines TRBV6-5 with TRBJ2-5, with D perhaps TRBD1 (6 bases). Per the germline V gene, CDR1 is MNHEY and CDR2 is SVGAGI. The CDR3 length is 13 residues. V lost 5 bases, J lost 6 bases, and 13 bases lay in between. The CDR3 DNA is TGTGCCAGCAGTGCAACAGGGATGCAGACCCAGTACTTC. It specifies CASSATGMQTQYF.

This chain links TRBV18 with TRBJ1-1; D gene unclear. Germline CDR1 is KGHSH and CDR2 is LQKENI. V lost 6 bases to trimming and J lost 3 bases, with 11 bases between them. CDR3 size: 13 residues. CDR3 loop: CASSFKEHTEAFF. In nucleotides, the CDR3 is TGTGCCAGCTCGTTTAAAGAGCACACTGAAGCTTTCTTT.

V usage is TRBV25-1 and J usage is TRBJ1-6, with D unresolved. The V end lost 1 base, the J end lost 8 bases, and 12 bases lay between the germline ends. Germline V gene sequence: CDR1 MGHDK, CDR2 SYGVNS. CDR3 length equals 15 residues. Written as DNA, the CDR3 is TGTGCCAGCAGTGAATCTCGGTTTCGGGATTCACCCCTCCACTTT. Amino acid sequence: CASSESRFRDSPLHF.

V gene TRBV19 combines with J gene TRBJ1-2; 7 nucleotides align to TRBD1. Trimming cost V 6 bases and J 3 bases; bases outside gene matches: 7. Germline assignment: CDR1 LNHDA and CDR2 SQIVND (reference sequence). This CDR3 spans 14 amino acids. In DNA form, the CDR3 reads TGTGCCAGTAGCAACACAGGGACAGACTATGGCTACACCTTC. It yields the protein CASSNTGTDYGYTF.

This clone showed up just once. The V and J genes are TRBV2 and TRBJ2-5, with D unclear. V was clipped by 7 bases and J by 0 bases, with 12 bases between them. The CDR3 has 14 residues. Germline CDR1 reads SNHLY; CDR2 reads FYNNEI. CDR3 protein: CASKLGNYQETQYF. CDR3 nucleotides: TGTGCCAGCAAGTTGGGCAACTACCAAGAGACCCAGTACTTC.

V gene TRBV29-1 combines with J gene TRBJ1-1; D is possibly TRBD1 (5 bases). V was pared by 2 bases and J by 1 base, with 8 bases between. Germline values: CDR1 SQVTM, CDR2 ANQGSEA. CDR3 length equals 13 residues. This chain's CDR3 is CSVERQKNTEAFF. Here the CDR3 DNA reads TGCAGCGTTGAAAGACAGAAGAACACTGAAGCTTTCTTT.

The V gene is TRBV18, the J gene TRBJ1-2, with TRBD1 identical over 7 bases. The J segment lost 0 bases and the V segment lost 6 bases, leaving 1 base of the junction unmatched. The V gene's germline CDR1 is KGHSH and CDR2 LQKENI. The CDR3 is 13 amino acids. In nucleotides, the CDR3 is TGTGCCAGCTCCGGACAGGCTAACTATGGCTACACCTTC. Its protein product is CASSGQANYGYTF.

This clone was found a few times. The V call is TRBV5-1, the J call TRBJ1-1; D is ambiguous. V was cut by 5 bases and J by 1 base, with 12 bases left in between. CDR1 and CDR2 (germline): SGHRS, YFSETQ. This CDR3 contains 14 residues. The CDR3 here is CASSLFVGNTEAFF. CDR3 sequence (DNA): TGCGCCAGCAGTCTCTTCGTCGGGAACACTGAAGCTTTCTTT.

On this clone: Other nucleotide sequences in the sample specify the same CDR3. The genes are TRBV7-2 and TRBJ1-1; 8 bases agree with TRBD1. Unmatched junction bases numbered 9, after V lost 2 bases and J lost 4 bases. Germline-derived CDR1 and CDR2 are SGHTA and FQGNSA. CDR3 length equals 16 residues. CDR3 nucleotide sequence: TGTGCCAGCAGCTTAAGTCCCGGACAGGGTGGCACTGAAGCTTTCTTT. Residues: CASSLSPGQGGTEAFF. Drawing the rest from reference TRBV7-2 and TRBJ1-1, the complete variable domain is GAGVSQSPSNKVTEKGKDVELRCDPISGHTALYWYRQSLGQGLEFLIYFQGNSAPDKSGLPSDRFSAERTGGSVSTLTIQRTQQEDSAVYLCASSLSPGQGGTEAFFGQGTRLTVV.

V and J are TRBV28 and TRBJ1-4; TRBD1 matches at 10 bases. There are 18 residues in the CDR3. The V and J ends lost 4 bases and 0 bases, in that order; junction bases with no gene match: 8. Per germline, CDR1 MDHEN and CDR2 SYDVKM. This chain's CDR3 is CASSSPGTGAATNEKLFF. For the CDR3, the DNA is TGTGCCAGCAGTTCCCCCGGGACAGGGGCTGCAACTAATGAAAAACTGTTTTTT.

The chain uses TRBV10-1 and TRBJ2-1; 13 bases align to TRBD2. With 7 bases clipped from V and 9 bases from J, the junction kept 18 bases outside the gene matches. Germline CDR1 reads WNHNN; CDR2 reads SYGVQD (reference sequence). The CDR3 consists of 18 residues. The CDR3 DNA reads as TGCGCCAGCACGCCTACTAGCGGGGGGGTTCGTCCGTCTTGTGAGCAGTTCTTC. Translation: CASTPTSGGVRPSCEQFF.

This clone was found once. The chain combines TRBV29-1 with TRBJ1-2; 9 positions match TRBD1. This CDR3 has 14 amino acids. In germline, CDR1 is SQVTM, CDR2 ANQGSEA. Losses at the gene ends were 1 base for V and 4 bases for J; bases not matched to a gene: 4. DNA of the CDR3: TGCAGCGTTGAAGCCACAGGGGGCAGCTATGGCTACACCTTC. Its translation is CSVEATGGSYGYTF.

This clone appeared a few times. The V call is TRBV5-4, the J call TRBJ1-1; no definite D call. This CDR3 contains 12 residues. The germline CDR1 and CDR2 sequences are SGHNT and YYREEE (reference sequence). Trimming removed 3 bases at V and 5 bases at J, with 8 bases between. The CDR3 is CASSSSLTEAFF. CDR3 DNA sequence: TGTGCCAGCAGCTCGAGTCTAACTGAAGCTTTCTTT.

In this sample, this clone turned up a few times. This chain uses TRBV4-1 with TRBJ2-7; the match to TRBD1 covers 7 bases. The CDR3 spans 15 residues. CDR1 is MGHRA and CDR2 is YSYEKL in the germline V gene. J gave up 3 bases and V 5 bases, and 10 bases lay outside the gene matches. The CDR3 region is CASSSPGQGVYEQYF. CDR3 bases: TGCGCCAGCAGCAGTCCTGGGCAGGGGGTCTACGAGCAGTACTTC.